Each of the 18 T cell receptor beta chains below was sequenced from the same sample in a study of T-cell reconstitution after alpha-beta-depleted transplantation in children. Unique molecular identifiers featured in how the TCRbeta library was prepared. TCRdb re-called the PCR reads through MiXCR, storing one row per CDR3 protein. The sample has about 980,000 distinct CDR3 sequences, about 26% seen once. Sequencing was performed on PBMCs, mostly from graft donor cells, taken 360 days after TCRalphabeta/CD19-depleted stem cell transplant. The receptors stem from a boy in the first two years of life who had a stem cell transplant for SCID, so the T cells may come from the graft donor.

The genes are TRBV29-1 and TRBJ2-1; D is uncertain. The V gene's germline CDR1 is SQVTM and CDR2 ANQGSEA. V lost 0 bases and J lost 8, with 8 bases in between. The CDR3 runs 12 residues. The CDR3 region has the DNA TGCAGCGTTGAAGATCCCGGGTATGAGCAGTTCTTC. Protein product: CSVEDPGYEQFF.

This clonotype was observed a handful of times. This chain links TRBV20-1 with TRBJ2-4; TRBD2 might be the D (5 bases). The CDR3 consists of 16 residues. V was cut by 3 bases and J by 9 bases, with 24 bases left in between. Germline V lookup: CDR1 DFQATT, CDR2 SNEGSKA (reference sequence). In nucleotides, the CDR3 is TGCAGTGCTAGTAGGCTAGCCGCCCCAGATTATGGCATTCAGTACTTC. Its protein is CSASRLAAPDYGIQYF.

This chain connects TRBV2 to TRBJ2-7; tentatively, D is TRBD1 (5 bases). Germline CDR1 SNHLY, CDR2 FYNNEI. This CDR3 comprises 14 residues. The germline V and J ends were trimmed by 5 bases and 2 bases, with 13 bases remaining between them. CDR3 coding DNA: TGTGCCAGCAGTCCCCAGGGAACTCCCTACGAGCAGTACTTC. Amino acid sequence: CASSPQGTPYEQYF.

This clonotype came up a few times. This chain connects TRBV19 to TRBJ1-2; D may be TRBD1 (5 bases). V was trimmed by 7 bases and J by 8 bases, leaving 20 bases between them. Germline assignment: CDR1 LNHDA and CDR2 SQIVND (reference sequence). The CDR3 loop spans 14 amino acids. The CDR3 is CASNRGKMVSGYTF. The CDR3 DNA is TGTGCCAGTAACCGGGGGAAAATGGTCTCGGGCTACACCTTC. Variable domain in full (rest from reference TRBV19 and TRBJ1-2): DGGITQSPKYLFRKEGQNVTLSCEQNLNHDAMYWYRQDPGQGLRLIYYSQIVNDFQKGDIAEGYSVSREKKESFPLTVTSAQKNPTAFYLCASNRGKMVSGYTFGSGTRLTVV.

The CDR3 DNA follows: TGCAGTGCTCGTAATAAGGCCTACGAGCAGTACTTC. This sequence encodes CSARNKAYEQYF. The chain is built from TRBV20-1 and TRBJ2-7; D gene unclear. V dropped 5 bases and J dropped 2 bases, with 10 bases sitting between them. Germline CDR1 DFQATT, CDR2 SNEGSKA (reference sequence). This CDR3 is 12 amino acids long.

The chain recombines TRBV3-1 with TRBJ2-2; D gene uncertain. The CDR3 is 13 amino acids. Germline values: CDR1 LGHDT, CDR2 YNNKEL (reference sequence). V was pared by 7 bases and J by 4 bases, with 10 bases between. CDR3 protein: CASKQVGTGELFF. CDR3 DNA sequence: TGTGCCAGCAAACAAGTGGGCACCGGGGAGCTGTTTTTT.

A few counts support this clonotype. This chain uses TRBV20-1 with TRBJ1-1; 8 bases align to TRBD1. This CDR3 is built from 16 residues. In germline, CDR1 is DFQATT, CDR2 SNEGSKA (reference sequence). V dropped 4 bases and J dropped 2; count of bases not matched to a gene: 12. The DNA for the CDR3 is TGCAGTGCTACCCTCGGACAGGGTAGGGGAAACACTGAAGCTTTCTTT. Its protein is CSATLGQGRGNTEAFF.

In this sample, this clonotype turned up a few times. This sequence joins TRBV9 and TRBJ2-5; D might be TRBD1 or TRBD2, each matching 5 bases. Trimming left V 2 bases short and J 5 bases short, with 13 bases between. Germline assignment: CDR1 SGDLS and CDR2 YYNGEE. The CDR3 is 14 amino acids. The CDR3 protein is CASSVWGTGETQYF. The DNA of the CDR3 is TGTGCCAGCAGCGTGTGGGGGACGGGGGAGACCCAGTACTTC. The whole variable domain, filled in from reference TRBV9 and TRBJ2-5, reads DSGVTQTPKHLITATGQRVTLRCSPRSGDLSVYWYQQSLDQGLQFLIQYYNGEERAKGNILERFSAQQFPDLHSELNLSSLELGDSALYFCASSVWGTGETQYFGPGTRLLVL.

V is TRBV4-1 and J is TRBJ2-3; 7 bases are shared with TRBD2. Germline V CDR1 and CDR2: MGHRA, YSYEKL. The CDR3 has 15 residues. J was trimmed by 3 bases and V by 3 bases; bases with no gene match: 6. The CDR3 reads CASSQNGLVTDTQYF. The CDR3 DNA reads TGCGCCAGCAGCCAGAATGGACTAGTGACAGATACGCAGTATTTT.

The CDR3 DNA sequence: TGTGCCAGCAGTGAAGCCCCGGGGGAGACCCAGTACTTC. This translates into CASSEAPGETQYF. The chain is built from TRBV6-1 and TRBJ2-5, with D possibly TRBD2 on 5 matching bases. This CDR3 has 13 residues. Germline CDR1 is MNHNS and CDR2 is SASEGT. The V gene lost 0 bases and the J gene lost 5 bases, with 7 bases spanning the gap.

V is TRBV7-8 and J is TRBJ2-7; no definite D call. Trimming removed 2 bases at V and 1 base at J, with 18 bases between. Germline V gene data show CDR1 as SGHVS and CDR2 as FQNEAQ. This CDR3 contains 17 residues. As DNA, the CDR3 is TGTGCCAGCAGCTTACCCCGAGCAGTTCCTAATTCCTACGAGCAGTACTTC. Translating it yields CASSLPRAVPNSYEQYF.

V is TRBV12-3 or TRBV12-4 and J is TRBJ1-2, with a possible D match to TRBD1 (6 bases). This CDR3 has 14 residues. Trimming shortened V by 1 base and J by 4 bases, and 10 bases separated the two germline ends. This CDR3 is CASSLVRGFYGYTF. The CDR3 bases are TGTGCCAGCAGTTTAGTAAGGGGGTTCTATGGCTACACCTTC.

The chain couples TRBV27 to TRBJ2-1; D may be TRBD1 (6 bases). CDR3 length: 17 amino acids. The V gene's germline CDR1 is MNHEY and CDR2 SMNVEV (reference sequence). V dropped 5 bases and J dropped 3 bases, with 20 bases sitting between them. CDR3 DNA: TGTGCCAGCAGTCCCCGCAGGGGTGTTAATCTCTACAATGAGCAGTTCTTC. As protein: CASSPRRGVNLYNEQFF.

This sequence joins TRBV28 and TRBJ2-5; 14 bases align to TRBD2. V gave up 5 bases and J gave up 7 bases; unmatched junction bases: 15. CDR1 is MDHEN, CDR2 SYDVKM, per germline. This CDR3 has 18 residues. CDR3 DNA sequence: TGTGCCAGCAGTCCCCGGGGGACTAGCGGGGGTACCCGGGGGACCCAGTACTTC. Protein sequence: CASSPRGTSGGTRGTQYF.

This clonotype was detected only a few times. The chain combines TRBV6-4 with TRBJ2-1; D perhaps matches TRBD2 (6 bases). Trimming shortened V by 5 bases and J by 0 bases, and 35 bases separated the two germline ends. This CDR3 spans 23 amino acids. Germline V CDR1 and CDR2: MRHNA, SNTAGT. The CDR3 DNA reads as TGTGCCAGCAGTCTTCCCCGGCCTACCCCGGGACTCGAGTACCATAGCTCCTACAATGAGCAGTTCTTC. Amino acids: CASSLPRPTPGLEYHSSYNEQFF.

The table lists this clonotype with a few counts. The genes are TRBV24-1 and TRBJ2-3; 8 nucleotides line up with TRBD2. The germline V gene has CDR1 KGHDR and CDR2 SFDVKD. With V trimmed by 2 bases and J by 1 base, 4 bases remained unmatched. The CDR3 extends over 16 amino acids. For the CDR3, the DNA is TGTGCCACCAGTGATTCGACTAGCGCGGGCACAGATACGCAGTATTTT. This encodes CATSDSTSAGTDTQYF.

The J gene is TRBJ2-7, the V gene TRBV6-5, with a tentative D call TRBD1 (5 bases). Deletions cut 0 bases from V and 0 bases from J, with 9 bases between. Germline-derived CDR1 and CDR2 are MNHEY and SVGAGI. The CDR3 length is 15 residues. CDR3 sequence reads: CASSYSTTVSYEQYF. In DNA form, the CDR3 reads TGTGCCAGCAGTTACTCGACGACAGTCTCCTACGAGCAGTACTTC.

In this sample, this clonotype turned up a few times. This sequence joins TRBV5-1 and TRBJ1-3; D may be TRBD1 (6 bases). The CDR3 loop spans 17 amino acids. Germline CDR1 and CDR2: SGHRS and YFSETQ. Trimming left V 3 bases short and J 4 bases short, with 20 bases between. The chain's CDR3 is CASSSGGLTSVGNTIYF. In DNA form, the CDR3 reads TGCGCCAGCAGCTCCGGGGGGCTTACGTCCGTAGGAAACACCATATATTTT.